One sample yielded the 21 T cell receptor beta chains listed below, sequenced in a study of blood T cells in healthy people across ages. Primers used in a second PCR of roughly 6 to 12 cycles were a sample-barcoded 5' primer and a J-beta primer mix. TCRdb fed the 5' RACE reads into MiXCR, producing one record per CDR3 protein. The data show 870,000 or so distinct CDR3 sequences, around 26% seen once. Sequenced input: blood. All receptors come from an elderly woman in good health.

This clonotype was recorded at least ten times. The chain recombines TRBV15 with TRBJ2-3; 12 bases map to TRBD1. Trimming at V came to 3 bases and at J to 3 bases, leaving 13 bases not matched to a gene. Germline CDR1 LNHNV, CDR2 YYDKDF (reference sequence). This CDR3 has 19 residues. For the CDR3, the DNA is TGTGCCACCAGCAGGCCGATTGGGGACAGGGGGCGCACAACAGATACGCAGTATTTT. Its protein is CATSRPIGDRGRTTDTQYF.

The sample holds many counts of this clonotype. The chain combines TRBV20-1 with TRBJ1-1, with TRBD1 identical over 8 bases. The CDR3 is 14 amino acids. Germline V gene lookup returns CDR1 DFQATT and CDR2 SNEGSKA (reference sequence). Trimming cost V 0 bases and J 11 bases; bases outside gene matches: 11. This chain's CDR3 is CSARDAGQGGGAFF. CDR3 coding DNA: TGCAGTGCTAGAGACGCCGGACAGGGCGGGGGCGCTTTCTTT.

This clonotype was observed at least ten times. The rearrangement links TRBV9 to TRBJ2-1; 9 bases are shared with TRBD2. The V segment lost 3 bases and the J segment 0 bases; nucleotides outside the gene matches: 13. Germline CDR1 is SGDLS and CDR2 is YYNGEE. This CDR3 comprises 19 residues. The CDR3 region has the DNA TGTGCCAGCAGCGGCTACGGGACTAGCCGACAGAGCTCCTACAATGAGCAGTTCTTC. Its protein product is CASSGYGTSRQSSYNEQFF.

This clonotype was seen a few times. The chain employs TRBV6-1 and TRBJ1-5; 9 bases fit TRBD1. Germline CDR1 and CDR2: MNHNS and SASEGT. The CDR3 is made up of 15 amino acids. V lost 4 bases, J lost 0 bases, and 1 base stayed unmatched. As DNA, the CDR3 is TGTGCCAGCAGTGGGGGACAGGGTAGCAATCAGCCCCAGCATTTT. Translated, it gives CASSGGQGSNQPQHF.

Ten or more counts support this clonotype. V and J are TRBV5-1 and TRBJ1-5; 7 bases match TRBD1. The CDR3 has 15 amino acids. J lost 4 bases, V lost 1 base, and 5 bases had no gene match. Per germline, CDR1 SGHRS and CDR2 YFSETQ. The CDR3: CASSLSGTDNQPQHF. CDR3 nucleotides: TGCGCCAGCAGCTTGAGCGGGACAGATAATCAGCCCCAGCATTTT. The whole variable domain, remainder taken from reference TRBV5-1 and TRBJ1-5, is KAGVTQTPRYLIKTRGQQVTLSCSPISGHRSVSWYQQTPGQGLQFLFEYFSETQRNKGNFPGRFSGRQFSNSRSEMNVSTLELGDSALYLCASSLSGTDNQPQHFGDGTRLSIL.

Notes on this clonotype: A read error is possible here, since a much larger clone lies one base away. The CDR3: CSTEGISYEQYF. Here the CDR3 DNA reads TGCAGTACCGAGGGTATCTCCTACGAGCAGTACTTC. The rearrangement uses TRBV20-1 and TRBJ2-7; a possible D gene is TRBD2 (5 bases). CDR3 length: 12 residues. The V gene's germline CDR1 is DFQATT and CDR2 SNEGSKA (reference sequence). Trimming took off 8 bases at V and 0 bases at J, with 11 bases between the two ends.

This chain links TRBV6-1 with TRBJ1-6; no clear D. Germline loops: CDR1 MNHNS, CDR2 SASEGT. V was shortened by 2 bases and J by 5 bases, with 7 bases between the two germline ends. The CDR3 contains 14 residues. CDR3 amino acids: CASSELQHNSPLHF. DNA of the CDR3: TGTGCCAGCAGTGAACTACAGCATAATTCACCCCTCCACTTT.

V gene TRBV3-1 combines with J gene TRBJ2-7; D uncertain. Trimming pared 2 bases from V and 5 bases from J, leaving 10 bases between. Germline V gene sequence: CDR1 LGHDT, CDR2 YNNKEL (reference sequence). The CDR3 runs to 13 residues. The CDR3 DNA is TGTGCCAGCAGCCAAATGTTGAGTAACGAGCAGTACTTC. Its translation: CASSQMLSNEQYF.

This clonotype was observed many times. The V call is TRBV12-3 or TRBV12-4, the J call TRBJ2-1, with D unresolved. V lost 6 bases, J lost 7 bases, and 10 bases lay in between. The CDR3 consists of 12 residues. CDR3: CASSPISNEQFF. CDR3 bases: TGTGCCAGCAGCCCGATATCAAATGAGCAGTTCTTC.

For this clonotype: A junction boundary mismatches the germline segment, possibly from a read error. The rearrangement joins TRBV20-1 to TRBJ2-5, with D perhaps TRBD2 (5 bases). CDR3 length: 13 residues. Germline V CDR1 and CDR2: DFQATT, SNEGSKA (reference sequence). The DNA of the CDR3 is TGCAGTGTTAGAGATACAGCGGCCCATGAGCAGTACTTC. Amino acid sequence: CSVRDTAAHEQYF.

This clonotype was recorded at least ten times. V and J are TRBV12-3 or TRBV12-4 and TRBJ2-7; D possibly corresponds to TRBD1 (6 bases). The CDR3 is 13 amino acids. Trimming cost V 5 bases and J 4 bases, with 12 bases left between them. The CDR3 is CASSTRGLYEQYF. The CDR3 DNA reads as TGTGCCAGCAGTACCAGGGGATTATACGAGCAGTACTTC.

Many counts were recorded for this clonotype. This rearrangement joins TRBV5-1 to TRBJ2-1; D unclear. The CDR3 totals 14 residues. CDR1 SGHRS and CDR2 YFSETQ come from the germline V gene. The germline V and J ends were trimmed by 0 bases and 6 bases, with 10 bases remaining between them. CDR3 sequence: CASSLESYGNEQFF. Here the CDR3 DNA reads TGCGCCAGCAGCTTGGAATCCTACGGCAATGAGCAGTTCTTC.

J is TRBJ1-1 and V is TRBV29-1; D is perhaps TRBD1 (5 bases). The CDR3 runs 11 residues. Germline V lookup: CDR1 SQVTM, CDR2 ANQGSEA. Trimming pared 8 bases from V and 1 base from J, leaving 8 bases between. CDR3 coding DNA: TGCAGCTTAGGACAGAACACTGAAGCTTTCTTT. As protein: CSLGQNTEAFF.

This clonotype was counted many times. This chain connects TRBV5-1 to TRBJ1-2; a weak D match, TRBD1 (6 bases). Germline-derived CDR1 and CDR2 are SGHRS and YFSETQ. The length of the CDR3 is 12 residues. Trimming stripped 4 bases from V and 7 bases from J, with 11 bases between. The CDR3 here is CASSMGQGGYTF. The CDR3 DNA reads as TGCGCCAGCAGCATGGGACAAGGTGGCTACACCTTC.

This clonotype has only one observation. This rearrangement joins TRBV20-1 to TRBJ2-5; 9 bases are a match to TRBD2. V dropped 8 bases and J dropped 11; count of bases not matched to a gene: 15. The V gene's germline CDR1 is DFQATT and CDR2 SNEGSKA (reference sequence). This CDR3 has 13 amino acids. CDR3 sequence: CSQPGLAHGEQYF. CDR3 DNA: TGCAGTCAACCAGGACTAGCGCACGGGGAGCAGTACTTC.

There are many counts of this clonotype. This chain joins TRBV9 and TRBJ2-3; 14 nucleotides line up with TRBD2. This CDR3 has 16 residues. Germline V gene data show CDR1 as SGDLS and CDR2 as YYNGEE. The J segment lost 4 bases and the V segment lost 0 bases, leaving 1 base of the junction unmatched. CDR3 bases: TGTGCCAGCAGCGTAGGACTAGCGGGGGGGGCAGATACGCAGTATTTT. Protein sequence: CASSVGLAGGADTQYF.

This clonotype came up many times. The chain couples TRBV27 to TRBJ2-7, with 9 bases that match TRBD2. The J segment lost 2 bases and the V segment lost 2 bases, leaving 7 bases of the junction unmatched. The V gene's germline CDR1 is MNHEY and CDR2 SMNVEV (reference sequence). The CDR3 length is 16 residues. CDR3 DNA sequence: TGTGCCAGCAGTTTAAAAGCGGGGGGTTTCACCTACGAGCAGTACTTC. Protein: CASSLKAGGFTYEQYF.

The chain is built from TRBV3-1 and TRBJ2-3; either TRBD1 or TRBD2 may fit D (6 bases each). CDR3 size: 16 residues. Trimming took off 1 base at V and 4 bases at J, with 15 bases between the two ends. Germline-derived CDR1 and CDR2 are LGHDT and YNNKEL (reference sequence). The CDR3 is CASSQGGAGIADTQYF. In DNA form, the CDR3 reads TGTGCCAGCAGCCAAGGGGGGGCCGGAATCGCAGATACGCAGTATTTT.

A note on this clonotype: A much more abundant neighbour one base away suggests this may be a read error. This chain uses TRBV5-5 with TRBJ2-3; maybe TRBD2 (6 bases). The germline V gene encodes CDR1 SGHKS and CDR2 YYEKEE (reference sequence). This CDR3 has 16 amino acids. CDR3 sequence reads: CTSSLLGGDGTDTQYF. The CDR3 region has the DNA TGTACCAGCAGCCTCCTCGGCGGGGACGGCACAGATACGCAGTATTTT. Using reference TRBV5-5 and TRBJ2-3 for the parts outside the CDR3, the full variable domain is DAGVTQSPTHLIKTRGQQVTLRCSPISGHKSVSWYQQVLGQGPQFIFQYYEKEERGRGNFPDRFSARQFPNYSSELNVNALLLGDSALYLCTSSLLGGDGTDTQYFGPGTRLTVL.

This clonotype was seen a handful of times. The V gene is TRBV5-8, the J gene TRBJ1-1; D might be TRBD1 (5 bases). There are 15 residues in the CDR3. Germline V gene data show CDR1 as SGHTS and CDR2 as YDEGEE. Trimming pared 1 base from V and 5 bases from J, leaving 15 bases between. The CDR3 DNA reads as TGTGCCAGCAGCTTGCGGGGGTCTGTGGGGACTGAAGCTTTCTTT. Translated: CASSLRGSVGTEAFF.

The table lists this clonotype with many counts. The chain is built from TRBV29-1 and TRBJ2-3; 7 nucleotides match TRBD1. The CDR3 sequence is 14 residues long. The V and J ends lost 8 bases and 4 bases, in that order; junction bases with no gene match: 12. Germline V gene sequence: CDR1 SQVTM, CDR2 ANQGSEA. In nucleotides, the CDR3 is TGCAGCACACGACAGGGAAGTAGGGCAGATACGCAGTATTTT. Protein sequence: CSTRQGSRADTQYF.